This T cell receptor (beta chain) is from a study of blood T cell repertoires in COVID-19. TCRdb's copy holds only in-frame clones and misses some; the assay was immunoSEQ multiplex PCR. The table includes 150,000 to 250,000 clones, roughly 90% detected once. Trimming took off 3 bases at V and 3 bases at J, with 11 bases between the two ends. Per the germline V gene, CDR1 is SGHNT and CDR2 is YENEEA. The CDR3 contains 14 residues. A single count supports this clone. Sequencing used PBMCs or T cells enriched from blood (not recorded which). The V call is TRBV11-3, the J call TRBJ1-1, with a weak D call TRBD1 (5 bases). This receptor was taken from a woman younger than 45 who had recovered from COVID-19. The CDR3 nucleotides are TGTGCCAGCAGCTTGACAGCTGGGGACACTGAAGCTTTCTTT. Its protein product is CASSLTAGDTEAFF.